One and the same sample provided the 21 T cell receptor beta chains below, sequenced in a study of cytomegalovirus exposure and HLA in healthy donors. The PCR contained 60 Vbeta and 13 Jbeta primers. Produced via immunoSEQ multiplex PCR; TCRdb's table is partial and in-frame only. The sample consists of approximately 100,000 clones, approximately 70% of them appearing once. Sequencing used PBMCs. The source of these receptors is a man aged 40-55 years in good health and CMV-seropositive.

This clone has only a few counts. The J gene is TRBJ1-2, the V gene TRBV7-3; 7 nucleotides line up with TRBD1. Unmatched junction bases numbered 4, after V lost 6 bases and J lost 0 bases. CDR3 length: 14 residues. Germline CDR1 reads SGHTA; CDR2 reads FQGTGA. CDR3 in DNA: TGTGCCAGCAGTATGACAGGGCCTAACTATGGCTACACCTTC. This translates into CASSMTGPNYGYTF.

The V call is TRBV6-6, the J call TRBJ2-2, with D perhaps TRBD1 (5 bases). The CDR3 covers 13 residues. CDR1 and CDR2 (germline): MNHNY, SVGAGI (reference sequence). The V gene lost 6 bases and the J gene lost 7 bases, with 12 bases spanning the gap. CDR3 bases: TGTGCCAGCAGCCCAGGGTGGATCGGGGAGCTGTTTTTT. Protein: CASSPGWIGELFF.

The V call is TRBV10-2, the J call TRBJ1-4, with D maybe TRBD1 (6 bases). This CDR3 is 13 amino acids long. CDR1 and CDR2 from the germline V gene are WSHSY and SAAADI. V was trimmed by 7 bases and J by 5 bases, leaving 11 bases between them. CDR3 in DNA: TGCGCCAGCAAACAGGGCCCCAATGAAAAACTGTTTTTT. Translating gives CASKQGPNEKLFF.

The V and J genes are TRBV6-1 and TRBJ2-7, with TRBD2 identical over 8 bases. Germline-derived CDR1 and CDR2 are MNHNS and SASEGT. CDR3 length: 14 amino acids. Trimming took 8 bases from V and 3 from J; bases not matched to a gene: 9. The CDR3 region has the DNA TGTGCCAGCTGGGGACTAGGGAAATTCTACGAGCAGTACTTC. This translates into CASWGLGKFYEQYF.

The chain joins TRBV28 to TRBJ2-3; D uncertain. Deletions cut 6 bases from V and 7 bases from J, with 8 bases between. The CDR3 consists of 11 residues. CDR1 is MDHEN and CDR2 is SYDVKM in the germline V gene. CDR3 sequence (DNA): TGTGCCAGCAGCTCCCTTTATACGCAGTATTTT. Translated, it gives CASSSLYTQYF. Looking up the rest from reference TRBV28 and TRBJ2-3 gives the full variable domain: DVKVTQSSRYLVKRTGEKVFLECVQDMDHENMFWYRQDPGLGLRLIYFSYDVKMKEKGDIPEGYSVSREKKERFSLILESASTNQTSMYLCASSSLYTQYFGPGTRLTVL.

This chain joins TRBV9 and TRBJ1-6, with no clear D. V lost 3 bases, J lost 6 bases, and 16 bases lay in between. The germline CDR1 and CDR2 sequences are SGDLS and YYNGEE. The CDR3 runs to 16 residues. The CDR3 nucleotides read TGTGCCAGCAGCGCAGGAGGTGGACGGGCTAATTCACCCCTCCACTTT. This gives the protein CASSAGGGRANSPLHF.

This clone was observed a handful of times. The V gene is TRBV10-3, the J gene TRBJ1-1; TRBD1 is a possible D gene (6 bases). The CDR3 sequence is 13 residues long. Germline CDR1 is ENHRY and CDR2 is SYGVKD. Trimming pared 10 bases from V and 1 base from J, leaving 13 bases between. CDR3 in amino acids: CATGTSSNTEAFF. CDR3 bases: TGTGCCACCGGGACATCCTCGAACACTGAAGCTTTCTTT.

The J gene is TRBJ2-2, the V gene TRBV2; 10 bases are a match to TRBD2. CDR1 SNHLY and CDR2 FYNNEI come from the germline V gene. The CDR3 runs 17 residues. With V trimmed by 9 bases and J by 2 bases, 12 bases remained unmatched. The CDR3: CASIPLAGVGNTGELFF. As DNA, the CDR3 is TGTGCCAGTATCCCCCTAGCGGGAGTTGGAAACACCGGGGAGCTGTTTTTT.

J is TRBJ1-5 and V is TRBV5-4; TRBD1 agrees at 10 bases. Losses at the gene ends were 0 bases for V and 7 bases for J; bases not matched to a gene: 4. The CDR3 covers 15 residues. CDR1 and CDR2 from the germline V gene are SGHNT and YYREEE (reference sequence). CDR3 protein: CASSLGQGAIQPQHF. Here the CDR3 DNA reads TGTGCCAGCAGCTTGGGACAGGGGGCAATCCAGCCCCAGCATTTT. The whole variable domain, remainder taken from reference TRBV5-4 and TRBJ1-5, is ETGVTQSPTHLIKTRGQQVTLRCSSQSGHNTVSWYQQALGQGPQFIFQYYREEENGRGNFPPRFSGLQFPNYSSELNVNALELDDSALYLCASSLGQGAIQPQHFGDGTRLSIL.

The V gene is TRBV7-8, the J gene TRBJ2-3, with 9 bases aligning to TRBD2. The CDR3 consists of 16 residues. The ends lost 1 base at V and 4 bases at J; junction bases unmatched: 6. Germline-derived CDR1 and CDR2 are SGHVS and FQNEAQ. CDR3 amino acids: CASSLVPSGNADTQYF. CDR3 nucleotide sequence: TGTGCCAGCAGCTTAGTCCCTAGCGGGAATGCAGATACGCAGTATTTT.

This clone came up once. V is TRBV15 and J is TRBJ2-7; 11 bases are shared with TRBD2. Germline V gives CDR1 LNHNV, CDR2 YYDKDF (reference sequence). The CDR3 sequence is 18 residues long. V trimming: 0 bases; J trimming: 0 bases; junction bases outside the gene matches: 7. DNA of the CDR3: TGTGCCACCAGCAGAGATTCAAGACTAGCGGGAAGCTCCTACGAGCAGTACTTC. This translates into CATSRDSRLAGSSYEQYF.

The chain uses TRBV6-1 and TRBJ2-7; 8 nucleotides line up with TRBD2. Per germline, CDR1 MNHNS and CDR2 SASEGT. The CDR3 has 14 residues. The V segment lost 5 bases and the J segment 3 bases; nucleotides outside the gene matches: 6. This chain's CDR3 is CASSYLAGNYEQYV. Here the CDR3 DNA reads TGTGCCAGCAGTTATCTAGCGGGCAACTACGAGCAGTACGTC.

This clone was picked up a small number of times. The gene calls are TRBV7-2 and TRBJ2-5; 8 nucleotides line up with TRBD2. This CDR3 is built from 15 residues. CDR1 and CDR2 from the germline V gene are SGHTA and FQGNSA. The ends lost 2 bases at V and 5 bases at J; junction bases unmatched: 7. DNA for the CDR3: TGTGCCAGCAGCTTAACTAGCGGCCTTGGGGAGACCCAGTACTTC. It encodes CASSLTSGLGETQYF.

This sequence joins TRBV5-8 and TRBJ1-1, with D perhaps matching TRBD1 (5 bases). This CDR3 is 13 amino acids long. Deletions cut 1 base from V and 4 bases from J, with 8 bases between. The germline V gene encodes CDR1 SGHTS and CDR2 YDEGEE. This chain's CDR3 is CASSLQGLTEAFF. DNA for the CDR3: TGTGCCAGCAGCTTGCAGGGCCTCACTGAAGCTTTCTTT.

This clone was detected a few times. J is TRBJ2-3 and V is TRBV18, with TRBD1 identical over 7 bases. Trimming cost V 3 bases and J 5 bases; bases outside gene matches: 8. The CDR3 has 15 residues. The germline gives CDR1 KGHSH, CDR2 LQKENI. In DNA form, the CDR3 reads TGTGCCAGCTCACCCCTAGGGACAGAGGGAGATACGCAGTATTTT. It is translated as CASSPLGTEGDTQYF.

The V and J genes are TRBV5-4 and TRBJ1-2; weak D call: TRBD1 (5 bases). This CDR3 is built from 14 residues. The V end was cut by 2 bases, the J end by 8 bases, with 16 bases between. Germline-derived CDR1 and CDR2 are SGHNT and YYREEE (reference sequence). This CDR3 reads CASSFLQGGQGYTF. In DNA form, the CDR3 reads TGTGCCAGCAGCTTTTTGCAGGGCGGTCAGGGCTACACCTTC.

This clone has a handful of counts. This chain joins TRBV18 and TRBJ2-7; 12 bases map to TRBD1. V dropped 3 bases and J dropped 4; count of bases not matched to a gene: 10. The CDR3 consists of 17 residues. CDR1 is KGHSH, CDR2 LQKENI, per germline. Here the CDR3 reads CASSPPPGQGAGYEQYF. Written as DNA, the CDR3 is TGTGCCAGCTCACCGCCCCCGGGACAGGGGGCTGGGTACGAGCAGTACTTC.

The chain is built from TRBV9 and TRBJ1-2; TRBD1 is a possible D gene (5 bases). CDR1 and CDR2 from the germline V gene are SGDLS and YYNGEE. Trimming took 4 bases from V and 8 from J, leaving 9 bases between them. This CDR3 region has 11 residues. CDR3 protein: CASSRGLGYTF. The CDR3 DNA follows: TGTGCCAGCAGCAGGGGTTTGGGCTACACCTTC.

The CDR3: CASSLVPGDTEAFF. Here the CDR3 DNA reads TGTGCCAGCAGCTTAGTGCCGGGGGACACTGAAGCTTTCTTT. The V and J genes are TRBV7-2 and TRBJ1-1, with D maybe TRBD1 (5 bases). V lost 1 base to trimming and J lost 3 bases, with 9 bases between them. This CDR3 is built from 14 residues. The germline V gene encodes CDR1 SGHTA and CDR2 FQGNSA.

This chain links TRBV5-1 with TRBJ2-3; 9 positions agree with TRBD2. The germline CDR1 and CDR2 sequences are SGHRS and YFSETQ. The V gene end was trimmed by 1 base and the J gene end by 0 bases; junction bases not matched to a gene: 3. The CDR3 has 16 amino acids. The CDR3 loop is CASSLLAGGSTDTQYF. CDR3 DNA: TGCGCCAGCAGCTTGCTGGCGGGAGGGAGCACAGATACGCAGTATTTT. Together with reference TRBV5-1 and TRBJ2-3, the CDR3 gives the full variable domain: KAGVTQTPRYLIKTRGQQVTLSCSPISGHRSVSWYQQTPGQGLQFLFEYFSETQRNKGNFPGRFSGRQFSNSRSEMNVSTLELGDSALYLCASSLLAGGSTDTQYFGPGTRLTVL.

This clone showed up just a few times. V gene TRBV6-1 combines with J gene TRBJ2-1; 10 bases agree with TRBD2. The length of the CDR3 is 15 residues. V lost 6 bases and J lost 4; bases outside the gene matches: 6. Germline lookup yields CDR1 MNHNS and CDR2 SASEGT. The CDR3 DNA reads TGTGCCAGCAGCTCTGGGACTAGCGATTACAATGAGCAGTTCTTC. This sequence encodes CASSSGTSDYNEQFF.